This note documents a single T cell receptor beta chain sequence. This entry is derived from a study of blood T cell repertoires in COVID-19. CDR1 SGHDN and CDR2 FVKESK come from the germline V gene. The CDR3 loop spans 14 amino acids. V lost 3 bases to trimming and J lost 2 bases; unmatched junction nucleotides: 1. Generated by immunoSEQ multiplex PCR, the TCRdb table keeps only in-frame clones and is missing some. Among hundreds of thousands of clones, 85% were seen once, and the ten largest hold about an eighth. The chain couples TRBV14 to TRBJ1-1; 9 bases are a match to TRBD1. The receptor's source is a human donor in a cohort sampled during active COVID-19. Input material: peripheral blood. The CDR3 DNA is TGTGCCAGCAGCCAGACAGGGGGAAACACTGAAGCTTTCTTT. Translated, it gives CASSQTGGNTEAFF.